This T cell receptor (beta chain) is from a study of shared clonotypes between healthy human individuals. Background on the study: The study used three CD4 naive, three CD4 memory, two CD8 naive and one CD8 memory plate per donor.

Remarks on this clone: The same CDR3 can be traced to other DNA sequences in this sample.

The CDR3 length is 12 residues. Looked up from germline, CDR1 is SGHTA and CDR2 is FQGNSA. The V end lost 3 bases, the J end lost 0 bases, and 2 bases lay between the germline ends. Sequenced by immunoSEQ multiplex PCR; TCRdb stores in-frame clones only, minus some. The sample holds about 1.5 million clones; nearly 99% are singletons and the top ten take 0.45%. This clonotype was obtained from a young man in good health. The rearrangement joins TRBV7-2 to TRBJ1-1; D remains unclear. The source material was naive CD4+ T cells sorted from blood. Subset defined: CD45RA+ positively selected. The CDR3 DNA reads TGTGCCAGCAGCTTGATGAACACTGAAGCTTTCTTT. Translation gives CASSLMNTEAFF.